A single T cell receptor beta chain is shown here with its context. This clone's antigen is unknown. Mismatch with germline at one junction end may stem from a read error. The immunoSEQ Assay, a bias-controlled multiplex PCR, was used to amplify TCRbeta CDR3 regions from genomic DNA. Per the source publication's procedure: The number of nucleated cells in each sample was estimated by amplification of reference gene primers within the assay. Sequence reads were collapsed and filtered to measure the absolute abundance of every unique TCRbeta CDR3 rearrangement. Productive Simpson clonality was computed per sample as the square root of Simpson's diversity index over productive rearrangements. Held by TCRdb, this immuneACCESS table contains in-frame sequences only and omits some clones. Under half of the omission traces to an unresolved V gene where checked; the cause of the rest is unknown. V and J calls and clone size are as listed in that table; D and trimming were resolved from the DNA. Present in this sample are 150,000 to 200,000 clones, around three quarters of which were seen just once. Roughly a sixth of the sample is held by the ten biggest clonotypes.

The CDR3 numbers 9 residues from cysteine through phenylalanine. Only CDR3 DNA remains: 27 bases, in frame from the first base. CDR1 SGHTA and CDR2 FQGNSA were looked up in the germline V gene. The sample is drawn from a study of blood T cell repertoires in COVID-19 (dated by TCRdb to the early 2020s). Looking at the study overall: Samples covering the acute and convalescent phases of COVID-19 were provided by collaborators in the United States, Italy and Spain. Samples came from the ongoing ImmuneRACE study (first 160 participants) plus 1,254 subjects from 6 global collaborators. The prospective study material was composed of cDNA or gDNA derived from T cells, B-cell-depleted T cells, or PBMCs. Deeply sampled blood TCRbeta repertoires from subjects exposed to, actively infected with, or recovered from COVID-19 were included in the dataset. Sample metadata almost always included a de-identified subject ID, COVID-19 status, age in years and sex. The repertoires were released in a freely available public database intended as a resource for research on the immune response to SARS-CoV-2. Where HLA class I and class II types were available, the types were taken from metadata supplied by the sample provider, not from assay-based typing.

Overall results and qualifications from the work: Clinical and demographic metadata were provided uncurated, with the amount varying by source and participant.

Participants in the prospective study were aged roughly 18 to 89 years, lived in about two dozen United States geographic areas, and enrolled through a virtual design. Cohort assignment in the prospective study relied on participant-reported clinical history from a screening survey and a study questionnaire. Each participant in the prospective study had whole blood, serum and a nasopharyngeal or oropharyngeal swab collected by mobile phlebotomists. Prospective study participants could optionally give additional blood draws and questionnaires over an approximately 2-month period. Prospective study blood samples were shipped either frozen or at room temperature before DNA extraction.

Sequenced input: PBMCs or T cells enriched from blood (not recorded which). The chain is assembled from TRBV7-2 and TRBJ1-1, with the D gene too uncertain to name. The TCR sequence derives from a woman between 45 and 65 years old with acute COVID-19. The DNA reads TGTGCCAGCAGCTTAGTTCAGGTATTC. Translated, it gives CASSLVQVF.